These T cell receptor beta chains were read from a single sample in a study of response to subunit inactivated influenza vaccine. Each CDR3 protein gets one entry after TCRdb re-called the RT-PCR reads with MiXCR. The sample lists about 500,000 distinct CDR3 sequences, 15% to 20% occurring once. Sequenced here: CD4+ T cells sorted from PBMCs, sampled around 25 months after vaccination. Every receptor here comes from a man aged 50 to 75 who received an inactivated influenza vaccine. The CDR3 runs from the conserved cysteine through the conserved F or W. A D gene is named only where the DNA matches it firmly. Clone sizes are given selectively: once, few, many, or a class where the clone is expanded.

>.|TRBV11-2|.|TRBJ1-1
TGTGCCAGCAGCTTGCAGGCTGGTAACACTGAAGCTTTCTTT
CASSLQAGNTEAFF
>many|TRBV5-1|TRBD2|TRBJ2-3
TGCGCCAGCACACTAGCGTCTAGCACAGATACGCAGTATTTT
CASTLASSTDTQYF
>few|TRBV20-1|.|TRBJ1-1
TGCAGTGCTAGTGAGGGCAACACTGAAGCTTTCTTT
CSASEGNTEAFF
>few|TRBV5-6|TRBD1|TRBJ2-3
TGTGCCAGCAGCTTCAGGGGGCCAATAGATACGCAGTATTTT
CASSFRGPIDTQYF
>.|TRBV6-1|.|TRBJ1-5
TGTGCCAGCAGACCGGGGGCAAATCAGCCCCAGCATTTT
CASRPGANQPQHF
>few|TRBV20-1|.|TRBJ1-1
TGCAGTGCTACGTCGATGGGCCGAAACACTGAAGCTTTCTTT
CSATSMGRNTEAFF
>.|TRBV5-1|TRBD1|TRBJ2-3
TGCGCCAGCAGCGCCGGGACAGGGGCCTTCTTTAGCACAGATACGCAGTATTTT
CASSAGTGAFFSTDTQYF
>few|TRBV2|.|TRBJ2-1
TGTGCCGGGGGCCAGGAGGTCTCCAATGAGCAGTTCTTC
CAGGQEVSNEQFF
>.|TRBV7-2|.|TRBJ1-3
TGTGCCAGCAGCTTAGATCGGGTCTCTGGAAACACCATATATTTT
CASSLDRVSGNTIYF
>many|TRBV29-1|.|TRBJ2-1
TGCAGCGCTCGGGAGATAGTAAACAATGAGCAGTTCTTC
CSAREIVNNEQFF
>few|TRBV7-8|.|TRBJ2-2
TGTGCCAGCCAGCTCTCGGTTAAGAACACCGGGGAGCTGTTTTTT
CASQLSVKNTGELFF
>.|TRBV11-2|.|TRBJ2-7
TGTGCCAGCAGCCGACGGGAGTCCTACGAGCAGTACTTC
CASSRRESYEQYF
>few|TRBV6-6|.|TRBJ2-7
TGTGCCAGCAGCCAGGACTACTACGAGCAGTACTTC
CASSQDYYEQYF
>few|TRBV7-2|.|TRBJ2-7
TGTGCCAGCAGCTTAGTAGGGCAGGAAGCCTACGAGCAGTACTTC
CASSLVGQEAYEQYF
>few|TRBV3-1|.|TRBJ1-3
TGTGCCAGCACCCGGACAGATGGAAACACCATATATTTT
CASTRTDGNTIYF
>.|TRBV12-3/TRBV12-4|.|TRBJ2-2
TGTGCCAGCCAATTATCTTCGACAGGGAACACCGGGGAGCTGTTTTTT
CASQLSSTGNTGELFF
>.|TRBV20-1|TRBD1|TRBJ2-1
TGCAGTGCTAGTCGTTTTAGGTTGGGACAGGGGGCCAATGAGCAGTTCTTC
CSASRFRLGQGANEQFF
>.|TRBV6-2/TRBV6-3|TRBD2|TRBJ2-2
TGTGCCAGCAGTCTAGGGACTAGCTGGTCCGGGGAGCTGTTTTTT
CASSLGTSWSGELFF
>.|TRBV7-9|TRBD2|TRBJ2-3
TGTGCCAGCAGCTTAGGCCTACTAGCGGGCAGCACAGATACGCAGTATTTT
CASSLGLLAGSTDTQYF
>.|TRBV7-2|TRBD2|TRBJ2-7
TGTGCCAGCAGCTCTAGCGGCAAGTCTTCCTACGAGCAGTACTTC
CASSSSGKSSYEQYF
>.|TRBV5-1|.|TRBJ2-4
TGCGCCAGCAGCGCTCAAGGTCCCTTAGCCAAAAACATTCAGTACTTC
CASSAQGPLAKNIQYF
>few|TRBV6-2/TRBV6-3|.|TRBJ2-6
TGTGCCAGCAGTTACAGGACTGGGGCCAACGTCCTGACTTTC
CASSYRTGANVLTF
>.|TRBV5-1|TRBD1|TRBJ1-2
TGCGCCAGCAGCTCCCGACAGGGTTACAGCTACACCTTC
CASSSRQGYSYTF
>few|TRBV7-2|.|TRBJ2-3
TGTGCCAGCAGCTTAATAAGGGGTTTAACAGATACGCAGTATTTT
CASSLIRGLTDTQYF
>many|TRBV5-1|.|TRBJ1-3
TGCGCCAGCAGCCAATACAGCTCTGGAAACACCATATATTTT
CASSQYSSGNTIYF
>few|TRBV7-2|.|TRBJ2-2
TGTGCCAGCAGCTCCCCTCGAGGATCCACCGGGGAGCTGTTTTTT
CASSSPRGSTGELFF